The 6 T cell receptor beta chains below come from one sample, sequenced in a study of blood T cell repertoires in COVID-19. TCRdb's table, derived via immunoSEQ multiplex PCR, lists solely in-frame clones and lacks some. Of about 74,000 clones listed, 88% are singletons. The sequenced material came from peripheral blood. Every receptor here comes from an elderly woman with active or convalescent COVID-19.

This clone was recorded a few times. The J gene is TRBJ2-3, the V gene TRBV6-5; TRBD2 is a possible D gene (7 bases). Per the germline V gene, CDR1 is MNHEY and CDR2 is SVGAGI. V was trimmed by 0 bases and J by 5 bases, leaving 12 bases between them. The CDR3 consists of 15 residues. The CDR3 nucleotides read TGTGCCAGCAGTTACTCGGGGGGGGGCAGAGATACGCAGTATTTT. Translating gives CASSYSGGGRDTQYF.

V and J are TRBV5-4 and TRBJ2-7; 8 bases line up with TRBD1. This CDR3 is built from 15 residues. Germline CDR1 is SGHNT and CDR2 is YYREEE (reference sequence). V was clipped by 0 bases and J by 5 bases; unmatched bases: 7. CDR3 loop: CASSLGGQGIDEQYF. The CDR3 region has the DNA TGTGCCAGCAGCTTGGGTGGACAGGGTATCGACGAGCAGTACTTC.

The chain employs TRBV24-1 and TRBJ2-5; maybe TRBD1 (6 bases). Trimming left V 0 bases short and J 7 bases short, with 17 bases between. This CDR3 is built from 16 residues. The germline gives CDR1 KGHDR, CDR2 SFDVKD. CDR3 sequence reads: CATSDLPGTGLGTQYF. The CDR3 region has the DNA TGTGCCACCAGTGATTTGCCAGGAACAGGGTTGGGGACCCAGTACTTC.

This chain uses TRBV3-1 (or the pseudogene TRBV3-2) with TRBJ2-2; D unresolved. The germline gives CDR1 LGHDT, CDR2 YNNKEL (reference sequence). The CDR3 runs to 13 residues. Trimming left V 2 bases short and J 4 bases short, with 5 bases between. The CDR3 nucleotides are TGTGCCAGCAGCCAATTCTCCACCGGGGAGCTGTTTTTT. Translation: CASSQFSTGELFF.

The V and J genes are TRBV19 and TRBJ1-2; D perhaps matches TRBD1 (6 bases). The CDR3 extends over 13 amino acids. The V gene's germline CDR1 is LNHDA and CDR2 SQIVND (reference sequence). V was trimmed by 10 bases and J by 8 bases, leaving 20 bases between them. CDR3 protein: CATLNRESSGYTF. CDR3 nucleotides: TGTGCCACCCTCAACAGGGAATCCTCCGGCTACACCTTC.

The CDR3 DNA reads as TGTGCCGACGGGGGGCTGGGGGCGGATGGCTACACCTTC. It translates to CADGGLGADGYTF. V usage is TRBV7-2 and J usage is TRBJ1-2, with D possibly being TRBD1 (6 bases). The CDR3 consists of 13 residues. V lost 11 bases and J lost 6, with 19 bases in between. Germline V CDR1 and CDR2: SGHTA, FQGNSA.